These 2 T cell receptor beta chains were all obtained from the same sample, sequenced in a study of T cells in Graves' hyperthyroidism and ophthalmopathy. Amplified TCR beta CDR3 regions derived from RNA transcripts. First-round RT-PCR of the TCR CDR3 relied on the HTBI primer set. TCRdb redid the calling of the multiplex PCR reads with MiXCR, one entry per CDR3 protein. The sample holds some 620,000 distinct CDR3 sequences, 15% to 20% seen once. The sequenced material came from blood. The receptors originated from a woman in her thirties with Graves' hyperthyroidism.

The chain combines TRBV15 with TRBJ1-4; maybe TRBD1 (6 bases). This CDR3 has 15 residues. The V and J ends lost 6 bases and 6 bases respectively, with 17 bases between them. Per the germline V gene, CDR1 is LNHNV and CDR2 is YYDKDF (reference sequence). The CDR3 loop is CATRRGAAGDEKLFF. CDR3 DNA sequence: TGTGCCACCAGACGAGGGGCGGCAGGGGATGAAAAACTGTTTTTT.

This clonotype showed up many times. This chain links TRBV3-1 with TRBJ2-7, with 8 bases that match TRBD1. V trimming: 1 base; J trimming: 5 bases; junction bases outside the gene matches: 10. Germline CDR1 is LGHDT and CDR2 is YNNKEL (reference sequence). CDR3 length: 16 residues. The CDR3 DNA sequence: TGTGCCAGCAGCCAAGTTTTCGGGACAGGAGCCGACGAGCAGTACTTC. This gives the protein CASSQVFGTGADEQYF.